This entry lists 25 T cell receptor beta chains sequenced from one sample in a study of T cells in localized non-small cell lung cancer (dated by TCRdb to about 2020). The library relied on the immunoSEQ multiplex PCR assay. TCRdb retrieved this table from immuneACCESS and kept in-frame rearrangements only. Not all clones are present; in checked studies, unresolved V genes account for under half, and no reason is known for the remainder. This sample comprises some 20,000 clones, about 91% of them detected only once. The leading ten clones occupy around 2.5% of the sample. The sequencing here drew on peripheral blood, taken before any cancer treatment. The receptors here all came from a woman aged 35 to 69 with stage I lung adenocarcinoma.

V is TRBV7-9 and J is TRBJ2-2; 8 bases align to TRBD1. With V trimmed by 2 bases and J by 4 bases, 3 bases remained unmatched. CDR1 is SEHNR and CDR2 is FQNEAQ in the germline V gene (reference sequence). This CDR3 spans 15 amino acids. The CDR3: CASSLTGGGTGELFF. The CDR3 nucleotides are TGTGCCAGCAGCTTAACAGGGGGTGGCACCGGGGAGCTGTTTTTT.

The chain is built from TRBV11-3 and TRBJ1-4; 9 positions match TRBD1. Germline V gene data show CDR1 as SGHNT and CDR2 as YENEEA. V was clipped by 1 base and J by 6 bases; unmatched bases: 6. The CDR3 consists of 16 residues. This CDR3 is CASSLGTGQGHEKLFF. The CDR3 bases are TGTGCCAGCAGCTTAGGTACGGGACAGGGCCATGAAAAACTGTTTTTT. The full variable domain, rest sourced from reference TRBV11-3 and TRBJ1-4, is EAGVVQSPRYKIIEKKQPVAFWCNPISGHNTLYWYLQNLGQGPELLIRYENEEAVDDSQLPKDRFSAERLKGVDSTLKIQPAELGDSAVYLCASSLGTGQGHEKLFFGSGTQLSVL.

The CDR3 DNA reads as TGTGCCAGCAGGATCGACAGGGTCAGTTCACCCCTCCACTTT. Translated, it gives CASRIDRVSSPLHF. V gene TRBV11-2 combines with J gene TRBJ1-6, with 7 bases aligning to TRBD1. The CDR3 sequence is 14 residues long. V shed 6 bases, J shed 9 bases, and the junction held 8 bases outside the gene matches. The germline V gene encodes CDR1 SGHAT and CDR2 FQNNGV.

The chain combines TRBV13 with TRBJ2-3; 10 nucleotides align to TRBD2. CDR3 length equals 20 residues. Losses at the gene ends were 4 bases for V and 5 bases for J; bases not matched to a gene: 21. Germline V gene lookup returns CDR1 PRHDT and CDR2 FYEKMQ (reference sequence). The CDR3: CASSSATDGGSGRSVDTQYF. DNA of the CDR3: TGTGCCAGCAGCTCCGCCACGGACGGTGGTAGCGGGAGGTCTGTAGATACGCAGTATTTT.

The rearrangement links TRBV2 to TRBJ2-3; 9 bases map to TRBD2. Germline V gene data show CDR1 as SNHLY and CDR2 as FYNNEI. V trimming: 7 bases; J trimming: 2 bases; junction bases outside the gene matches: 7. The CDR3 contains 15 residues. CDR3 amino acids: CASTQTSGYTDTQYF. CDR3 DNA: TGTGCCAGCACTCAGACTAGCGGATACACAGATACGCAGTATTTT.

The chain combines TRBV11-3 with TRBJ2-7; the match to TRBD2 covers 10 bases. The CDR3 covers 16 residues. The V gene's germline CDR1 is SGHNT and CDR2 YENEEA. The junction had 5 bases not matched to a gene; V was cut back by 0 bases and J by 3 bases. The CDR3 is CASSLDWTSGDYEQYF. In DNA form, the CDR3 reads TGTGCCAGCAGCTTAGATTGGACTAGCGGAGACTACGAGCAGTACTTC.

This chain links TRBV21-1 with TRBJ1-1. TRBV21-1 counts as a pseudogene. The CDR3 contains 15 residues. This chain's CDR3 is CASSKEWGLHTEAFF. In DNA, the CDR3 is TGTGCCAGCAGCAAAGAGTGGGGGTTGCACACTGAAGCTTTCTTT.

The V call is TRBV27, the J call TRBJ1-1; no clear D gene. The CDR3 loop spans 14 amino acids. CDR1 MNHEY and CDR2 SMNVEV come from the germline V gene (reference sequence). The ends were cut back, 2 bases at V and 1 base at J, with 8 bases in the middle. CDR3 amino acids: CASSLEPGNTEAFF. CDR3 coding DNA: TGTGCCAGCAGTTTAGAACCGGGGAACACTGAAGCTTTCTTT.

The genes are TRBV29-1 and TRBJ1-3, with no clear D. From germline, CDR1 is SQVTM and CDR2 ANQGSEA. This CDR3 region has 13 residues. Trimming stripped 2 bases from V and 7 bases from J, with 12 bases between. The CDR3 DNA reads TGCAGCGTTGAATTGGGATTTGGGAACACCATATATTTT. Encoded protein: CSVELGFGNTIYF.

The chain couples TRBV6-1 to TRBJ2-1; 7 nucleotides align to TRBD2. Germline V lookup: CDR1 MNHNS, CDR2 SASEGT. V dropped 7 bases and J dropped 6; count of bases not matched to a gene: 12. The CDR3 extends over 15 amino acids. Here the CDR3 DNA reads TGTGCCAGCACCCAAGGACTAGATGTCTTCAATGAGCAGTTCTTC. Translated, it gives CASTQGLDVFNEQFF.

The chain joins TRBV28 to TRBJ2-7, with D possibly being TRBD1 (6 bases). This CDR3 is built from 12 residues. The germline CDR1 and CDR2 sequences are MDHEN and SYDVKM. V lost 3 bases and J lost 6, with 9 bases in between. CDR3 sequence: CASSFGQSEQYF. In DNA, the CDR3 is TGTGCCAGCAGTTTCGGACAGAGCGAGCAGTACTTC.

This sequence joins TRBV5-8 and TRBJ2-3, with 15 bases that match TRBD2. The V segment lost 3 bases and the J segment 5 bases; nucleotides outside the gene matches: 10. This CDR3 has 18 residues. The germline gives CDR1 SGHTS, CDR2 YDEGEE. This CDR3 is CASSSWTSGGASGDTQYF. CDR3 DNA: TGTGCCAGCAGCTCTTGGACTAGCGGGGGGGCCAGTGGAGATACGCAGTATTTT.

CDR3 bases: TGCAGCGCCCGGGACAGGGGGCAGGGCGGGGAGCTGTTTTTT. This encodes CSARDRGQGGELFF. This chain connects TRBV29-1 to TRBJ2-2; 12 positions match TRBD1. Germline CDR1 and CDR2: SQVTM and ANQGSEA. V gave up 7 bases and J gave up 7 bases; unmatched junction bases: 7. The CDR3 length is 14 residues.

The chain employs TRBV11-1 and TRBJ2-3; D may be TRBD2 (7 bases). This CDR3 has 13 residues. Germline V gene data show CDR1 as SGHAT and CDR2 as FQDESV (reference sequence). The V end lost 5 bases, the J end lost 6 bases, and 12 bases lay between the germline ends. The CDR3 loop is CASSRGAVDTQYF. The CDR3 DNA follows: TGTGCCAGCAGCCGGGGGGCGGTGGATACGCAGTATTTT.

V and J are TRBV5-4 and TRBJ2-7; D not resolved. The CDR3 is made up of 12 amino acids. Trimming left V 0 bases short and J 4 bases short, with 5 bases between. Germline V lookup: CDR1 SGHNT, CDR2 YYREEE (reference sequence). In DNA, the CDR3 is TGTGCCAGCAGCTTGGATATGTACGAGCAGTACTTC. Its protein product is CASSLDMYEQYF.

The CDR3 DNA is TGTGCCAGCAGTTCTCAACAGGGACCTACGAAGCAGTACTTC. It specifies CASSSQQGPTKQYF. The chain carries TRBV6-5 and TRBJ2-7; maybe TRBD1 (6 bases). Trimming left V 4 bases short and J 8 bases short, with 18 bases between. From germline, CDR1 is MNHEY and CDR2 SVGAGI. The length of the CDR3 is 14 residues.

The J gene is TRBJ1-1, the V gene TRBV29-1; 7 bases are a match to TRBD1. The germline V gene has CDR1 SQVTM and CDR2 ANQGSEA. The CDR3 has 11 amino acids. V was clipped by 7 bases and J by 7 bases; unmatched bases: 6. The CDR3 DNA follows: TGCAGCGCTGGGACAGAGTATGAAGCTTTCTTT. It encodes CSAGTEYEAFF. Full variable domain (rest looked up from reference TRBV29-1 and TRBJ1-1): SAVISQKPSRDICQRGTSLTIQCQVDSQVTMMFWYRQQPGQSLTLIATANQGSEATYESGFVIDKFPISRPNLTFSTLTVSNMSPEDSSIYLCSAGTEYEAFFGQGTRLTVV.

V is TRBV28 and J is TRBJ1-5; 8 bases align to TRBD1. The CDR3 has 14 amino acids. The germline gives CDR1 MDHEN, CDR2 SYDVKM. V lost 5 bases, J lost 5 bases, and 5 bases stayed unmatched. The CDR3 sequence is CASSGGQGDQPQHF. The CDR3 DNA reads as TGTGCCAGCAGTGGTGGACAGGGAGATCAGCCCCAGCATTTT. Complete variable domain (other parts from reference TRBV28 and TRBJ1-5): DVKVTQSSRYLVKRTGEKVFLECVQDMDHENMFWYRQDPGLGLRLIYFSYDVKMKEKGDIPEGYSVSREKKERFSLILESASTNQTSMYLCASSGGQGDQPQHFGDGTRLSIL.

This clone was seen once. The rearrangement uses TRBV2 and TRBJ2-3, with a tentative D call TRBD2 (6 bases). There are 14 residues in the CDR3. V shed 3 bases and J shed 5 bases, with 12 bases lying between them. From germline, CDR1 is SNHLY and CDR2 FYNNEI. The CDR3 DNA sequence: TGTGCCAGCAGTGAGGAGGGTGGGGTAGATACGCAGTATTTT. This gives the protein CASSEEGGVDTQYF. Using reference TRBV2 and TRBJ2-3 for the parts outside the CDR3, the full variable domain is EPEVTQTPSHQVTQMGQEVILRCVPISNHLYFYWYRQILGQKVEFLVSFYNNEISEKSEIFDDQFSVERPDGSNFTLKIRSTKLEDSAMYFCASSEEGGVDTQYFGPGTRLTVL.

The rearrangement uses TRBV19 and TRBJ1-1; TRBD1 is a possible D gene (5 bases). Deletions cut 4 bases from V and 3 bases from J, with 6 bases between. This CDR3 has 12 residues. Germline V gene sequence: CDR1 LNHDA, CDR2 SQIVND (reference sequence). The CDR3 reads CASSRGDTEAFF. In DNA form, the CDR3 reads TGTGCCAGTAGTAGGGGGGACACTGAAGCTTTCTTT.

V and J are TRBV14 and TRBJ1-1; no firm D call. CDR1 is SGHDN, CDR2 FVKESK, per germline. Trimming pared 0 bases from V and 11 bases from J, leaving 13 bases between. This CDR3 spans 13 amino acids. The chain's CDR3 is CASSQEGRAEAFF. The DNA for the CDR3 is TGTGCCAGCAGCCAAGAGGGTAGGGCAGAGGCTTTCTTT.

Of note for this clone: Compared with germline, one end of the junction differs, possibly owing to a read error. This chain connects TRBV7-7 to TRBJ2-3; perhaps TRBD1 as D (6 bases). The CDR3 is 14 residues long. Germline V CDR1 and CDR2: SSHAT, FNYEAQ (reference sequence). The CDR3 protein is CASSLLGATDTQYF. The CDR3 coding sequence is TGTGCTAGCAGCCTACTGGGGGCTACAGATACGCAGTATTTT.

V and J are TRBV6-4 and TRBJ2-3; D remains unclear. This CDR3 has 13 amino acids. Trimming left V 4 bases short and J 6 bases short, with 11 bases between. CDR1 and CDR2 (germline): MRHNA, SNTAGT. CDR3 region: CASSGTVKDTQYF. CDR3 nucleotides: TGTGCCAGCAGTGGCACAGTGAAGGATACGCAGTATTTT.

The chain employs TRBV25-1 and TRBJ2-7; tentative D call: TRBD2 (6 bases). The CDR3 is 14 amino acids. The germline V gene encodes CDR1 MGHDK and CDR2 SYGVNS. V lost 3 bases and J 4 bases, leaving 13 bases between the germline ends. CDR3 sequence reads: CASSDESGAYEQYF. DNA of the CDR3: TGTGCCAGCAGTGATGAATCGGGAGCTTACGAGCAGTACTTC.

The rearrangement joins TRBV5-4 to TRBJ2-1; 12 nucleotides agree with TRBD2. Trimming removed 2 bases from V and 7 bases from J; junction bases left unmatched: 4. Germline-derived CDR1 and CDR2 are SGHNT and YYREEE (reference sequence). The CDR3 runs to 15 residues. CDR3 nucleotides: TGTGCCAGCAGCTTTTCCGGGACTAGCGGGAATGAGCAGTTCTTC. This codes for CASSFSGTSGNEQFF.